The clone carrying this TCR beta chain was seen ten or more times. Its antigen is still unknown. Orbital computed tomography and thyroid ultrasound, along with TRAb, serum thyroxine and clinical symptoms, underpinned diagnosis. RNA transcripts were the template, and TCR beta CDR3 regions were amplified from them. HTBI-primed first-round RT-PCR preceded second-round multiplex PCR. TCRdb re-analysed the multiplex PCR reads in MiXCR, keeping a single row per CDR3 protein. Here the sample spans 360,000 or so distinct CDR3 sequences, around 17% being singletons. Trimming took 7 bases from V and 1 from J, leaving 16 bases between them. Germline V lookup: CDR1 MNHEY, CDR2 SVGEGT. The CDR3 runs to 16 residues. This sample was included in a study of Graves' ophthalmopathy and Graves' hyperthyroidism. Study-wide results and limits: Separation of ophthalmopathy from stable hyperthyroidism was achieved by a 13-signature model, at 85% to 90% sensitivity and around 81% specificity.

The chain has TRBV6-2 or TRBV6-3 and TRBJ2-2, with D hard to call. The sequencing input was peripheral blood. The receptor was isolated from a woman in her late teens or twenties with Graves' ophthalmopathy. CDR3 region: CASKPSGGVNTGELFF. The CDR3 DNA sequence: TGTGCCAGCAAACCCTCCGGTGGGGTGAACACCGGGGAGCTGTTTTTT.